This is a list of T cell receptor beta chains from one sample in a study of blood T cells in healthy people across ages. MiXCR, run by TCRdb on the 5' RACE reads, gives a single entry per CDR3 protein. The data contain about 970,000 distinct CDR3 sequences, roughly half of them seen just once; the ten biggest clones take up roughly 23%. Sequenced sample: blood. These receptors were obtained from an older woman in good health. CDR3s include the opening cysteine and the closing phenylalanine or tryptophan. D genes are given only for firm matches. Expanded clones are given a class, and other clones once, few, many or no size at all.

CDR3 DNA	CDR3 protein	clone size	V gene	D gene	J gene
TGCGCCAGCAGCCACTACCTGGGACTAGCGGGAGGGCCCTCAGATACGCAGTATTTT	CASSHYLGLAGGPSDTQYF	few	TRBV4-1	TRBD2	TRBJ2-3
TGTGCCAGCAGCCAAGAAACGATGGGACTAGCGGGAGATGAGCAGTACTTC	CASSQETMGLAGDEQYF	.	TRBV4-2	TRBD2	TRBJ2-7
TGTGCCAGCACCGTGCGGGTTACGACCGGGGAGCTGTTTTTT	CASTVRVTTGELFF	.	TRBV7-2	.	TRBJ2-2
TGTGCCAGCAGCCCAGGACAGGGCGGCAATGAGCAGTTCTTC	CASSPGQGGNEQFF	few	TRBV5-1	TRBD1	TRBJ2-1
TGTGCCAGCAGCTATACAGGATTAAGAGGGAAAGAGACCCAGTACTTC	CASSYTGLRGKETQYF	.	TRBV7-2	.	TRBJ2-5
TGTGCCACCAGTGATACCATGAGTGAGACCCAGTACTTC	CATSDTMSETQYF	.	TRBV24-1	.	TRBJ2-5
TGTGCCAGCAGTTTCTATAGGACTAGCGGGAACAATGAGCAGTACTTC	CASSFYRTSGNNEQYF	.	TRBV28	TRBD2	TRBJ2-7
TGCGCCAGCAGCCTGCACGGGGATAGCACAGATACGCAGTATTTT	CASSLHGDSTDTQYF	.	TRBV5-1	.	TRBJ2-3
TGTGCCAGCAGTGGCTCTTCAGTTAGCACAGATACGCAGTATTTT	CASSGSSVSTDTQYF	.	TRBV28	.	TRBJ2-3
TGTGCCAGCAGTTTATCTTCCGGGAACTACAATGAGCAGTTCTTC	CASSLSSGNYNEQFF	few	TRBV27	.	TRBJ2-1
TGCGCCAGCAGCCAAGCAGTGAGGCAGGGCTACGAGCAGTACTTC	CASSQAVRQGYEQYF	.	TRBV4-1	.	TRBJ2-7
TGCGCCAGCAGCTTGGCCGGGACTAACTATGAGCAGTTCTTC	CASSLAGTNYEQFF	.	TRBV5-1	TRBD2	TRBJ2-1
TGTGCCAGCAGCGGATTGCGCGGTAACGGACCCTACGAGCAGTACTTC	CASSGLRGNGPYEQYF	.	TRBV14	.	TRBJ2-7
TGTGCCAGCAGTTCCTTAGAGGCCCAGTACTTC	CASSSLEAQYF	.	TRBV12-3/TRBV12-4	.	TRBJ2-7
TGTGCCAGCAGTTTCCCCTTCCGGACTAGCGGGAACACAGATACGCAGTATTTT	CASSFPFRTSGNTDTQYF	.	TRBV28	TRBD2	TRBJ2-3
TGTGCCAGCAGGGGGTTTGGCGGGAGCCCTTCTTTCACAGATACGCAGTATTTT	CASRGFGGSPSFTDTQYF	.	TRBV27	TRBD2	TRBJ2-3
TGTGCCAGCGTAGGATCGGGTGGTGGCAATCAGCCCCAGCATTTT	CASVGSGGGNQPQHF	few	TRBV25-1	.	TRBJ1-5
TGTGCCAGCAGCTTAGCTGGACAGAAAGAGACCCAGTACTTC	CASSLAGQKETQYF	few	TRBV7-7	.	TRBJ2-5
TGTGCCAGCAGCGGGACAGGGGGCCAACCTTACGAGCAGTACTTC	CASSGTGGQPYEQYF	few	TRBV7-2	TRBD1	TRBJ2-7
TGCAGCGGCGATCGGCTAGCGGGCCTCCCTAGAGAGCAGTACTTC	CSGDRLAGLPREQYF	.	TRBV29-1	TRBD2	TRBJ2-7
TGTGCCAGCTCACCACCGGGGAGGACAGCCAGAGATACGCAGTATTTT	CASSPPGRTARDTQYF	.	TRBV18	.	TRBJ2-3
TGCGCCAGCAGCTTGGTCCGACAGCCCGGGGAGCTGTTTTTT	CASSLVRQPGELFF	.	TRBV5-1	.	TRBJ2-2
TGTGCCAGCAGGATACTAGCGGGGACAGCAGATACGCAGTATTTT	CASRILAGTADTQYF	few	TRBV27	TRBD2	TRBJ2-3
TGCAGTGCAAGAGAGGCCGGGACTCCGGTGGGGGAGCAGTACTTC	CSAREAGTPVGEQYF	.	TRBV20-1	.	TRBJ2-5
TGCGCCCGCAGTGAAGGGGGAAACTATGGCTACACCTTC	CARSEGGNYGYTF	.	TRBV10-1	.	TRBJ1-2
TGTGCCAGCAGCAACAGGGGTCCCACTGAAGCTTTCTTT	CASSNRGPTEAFF	few	TRBV14	TRBD1	TRBJ1-1
TGTGCCAGCAGCCTAACTTCCATTGGGGTCTACGAGCAGTACTTC	CASSLTSIGVYEQYF	once	TRBV5-8	.	TRBJ2-7
TGTGCCAGCAGTACCACTAGCGGGAGGTCGTACGAGCAGTACTTC	CASSTTSGRSYEQYF	.	TRBV6-2/TRBV6-3	TRBD2	TRBJ2-7
TGCGCCAGCAGCTTGGCCCCCCCCGGGAGGTGGACTGAAGCTTTCTTT	CASSLAPPGRWTEAFF	.	TRBV5-1	.	TRBJ1-1
TGTGCCAGCAGCTGGGGGCAAGGATCGCGCAAAAAAAACATTCAGTACTTC	CASSWGQGSRKKNIQYF	many	TRBV7-9	.	TRBJ2-4
TGCAGTGCTAGAGAGTCGAGGGGGACTAAAAACAATGAGCAGTTCTTC	CSARESRGTKNNEQFF	few	TRBV20-1	.	TRBJ2-1
TGTGCCAGCTCACCGGGACTAGCGGGGGGCAATGAGCAGTTCTTC	CASSPGLAGGNEQFF	.	TRBV18	TRBD2	TRBJ2-1
TGTGCCAGCAGCTTGGGTCGGGAGGGGGAGCAGTTCTTC	CASSLGREGEQFF	few	TRBV7-3	TRBD2	TRBJ2-1
TGTGCCAGCAGTGTAGGAGGCTGTGGCTACACCTTC	CASSVGGCGYTF	.	TRBV28	.	TRBJ1-2
TGCGCCAGCAGCTTGGCCGGGACTAGCGGTTTAAATGAGCAGTTCTTC	CASSLAGTSGLNEQFF	many	TRBV5-1	TRBD2	TRBJ2-1
TGTGCCAGCAGACCAATCTCCTCTGGGGTCGGCGTCCTGACTTTC	CASRPISSGVGVLTF	few	TRBV6-6	.	TRBJ2-6
TGCAGTGCTAGTGGACAGGGGGAGGGTACAGATACGCAGTATTTT	CSASGQGEGTDTQYF	.	TRBV20-1	TRBD1	TRBJ2-3
TGCGCCAGCAGCCTGAGGCAGTTTAATGAAAAACTGTTTTTT	CASSLRQFNEKLFF	once	TRBV4-1	.	TRBJ1-4
TGCAGCGTTGAACGGGGGGCGCCGGATGGCTACACCTTC	CSVERGAPDGYTF	.	TRBV29-1	.	TRBJ1-2
TGTGCCAGCAGTGGTGGAGCTTTAAACACCTTC	CASSGGALNTF	.	TRBV2	.	TRBJ1-2
TGTGCCAGCAGTCCGACGACAGGGGGGAAAAACATTCAGTACTTC	CASSPTTGGKNIQYF	.	TRBV6-6	TRBD1	TRBJ2-4
TGTGCCACCAGCAGAGATAGACGGGGGACCCAGTACTTC	CATSRDRRGTQYF	.	TRBV15	.	TRBJ2-5
TGTGCCAGCAGTACTACTAGCGGGAAAAGCTACGAGCAGTACTTC	CASSTTSGKSYEQYF	once	TRBV28	TRBD2	TRBJ2-7
TGCAGTGCTAACAACCCTAACCTCCGAGAGTACTTC	CSANNPNLREYF	few	TRBV20-1	.	TRBJ2-7
TGTGCCAGCTCACCACCCGGGACGGGGCCACAGACCCAGTACTTC	CASSPPGTGPQTQYF	few	TRBV18	.	TRBJ2-5